This T cell receptor beta chain was sequenced in a study of blood T cell repertoires in COVID-19. Overall study context: Sources were T cells, B-cell-depleted T cells, or PBMCs; the material itself was cDNA or gDNA.

Data came from immunoSEQ multiplex PCR; TCRdb stores just in-frame clones and leaves some out. The sample has tens of thousands of clones, 80% seen once. Germline-derived CDR1 and CDR2 are MNHEY and SMNVEV (reference sequence). J was trimmed by 4 bases and V by 8 bases; bases with no gene match: 6. The CDR3 consists of 14 residues. The J gene is TRBJ2-1, the V gene TRBV27; 9 bases fit TRBD2. The receptor was isolated from a woman in her 70s with acute or convalescent COVID-19. The sample was peripheral blood. This chain's CDR3 is CASSLAGPYNEQFF. The DNA of the CDR3 is TGTGCCAGCTCCCTAGCGGGGCCTTACAATGAGCAGTTCTTC.